This T cell receptor beta chain was documented in a study of T cell repertoires in cytomegalovirus infection. This clonotype was recorded many times. Its target is not known. TCRdb independently ran MiXCR on the reads; one entry per CDR3 protein. The sample contains more than 75,000 distinct CDR3 sequences, 29% of which appear only once. V was pared by 6 bases and J by 1 base, with 9 bases between. CDR1 MGHRA and CDR2 YSYEKL come from the germline V gene. The CDR3 spans 13 residues. The chain has TRBV4-1 and TRBJ1-1; D gene unclear. The specimen comprised CD8+ T cells from cultured PBMCs, sampled from culture after CMV antigen stimulation. This clonotype originated in a human donor in good health (CMV status not recorded). Some clones in this sample may be carry-over from other donors' samples. The CDR3 DNA reads as TGCGCCAGCAGTCCTCGATGGAACACTGAAGCTTTCTTT. The encoded protein is CASSPRWNTEAFF.